A single sample is the source of the 27 T cell receptor beta chains below, sequenced in a study of T cells in women clearing cervical HPV infection. Libraries were prepared by immunoSEQ multiplex PCR; TCRdb keeps only in-frame clonotypes and omits some of them. Recorded for this sample: some 46,000 clones. The sample comprised blood buffy coat. Receptors originate from a woman aged 18-70 years with a cervical HPV16 infection that either progressed to CIN3+ or cleared (not recorded which).

Comments on this clone: The CDR3 end falls 3 residues outside the read, so it is completed with the germline J gene. This chain links TRBV19 with TRBJ2-3; either TRBD1 or TRBD2 may supply D (5 bases each). Germline CDR1 LNHDA, CDR2 SQIVND (reference sequence). This CDR3 is built from 14 residues. V was pared by 6 bases and J by 3 bases, with 13 bases between. This CDR3 reads CASSSGEGTDTQYF. The CDR3 bases that were read are TGTGCCAGTAGCTCCGGAGAGGGGACAGATACG.

The DNA read from the CDR3 is TGTGCCAGCACCCTACTGACTAGTACGAACACCGGGGAG. Translating gives CASTLLTSTNTGE. The complete CDR3 reads CASTLLTSTNTGELFF. The chain uses TRBV2 and TRBJ2-2, with D possibly being TRBD2 (6 bases). The read stops 3 residues short of the end of the CDR3; the missing end is completed from the germline J gene. Trimming stripped 7 bases from V and 0 bases from J, with 15 bases between. This CDR3 region has 16 residues. CDR1 and CDR2 (germline): SNHLY, FYNNEI.

To note about this clone: The observed sequence ends 3 residues before the CDR3 terminus, with the missing tail filled in from the germline J gene. V usage is TRBV6-4 and J usage is TRBJ2-3; weak D call: TRBD2 (5 bases). The CDR3 sequence is 14 residues long. Germline assignment: CDR1 MRHNA and CDR2 SNTAGT. The V gene lost 3 bases and the J gene lost 2 bases, with 9 bases spanning the gap. The covered CDR3 bases are TGTGCCAGCAGTGAGGAGCGGTTCACAGATACG. It specifies CASSEERFTDT. Given in full, the CDR3 is CASSEERFTDTQYF.

As concerns this clone: The CDR3 end lies 3 residues beyond the end of the read and is filled in from the germline J gene. The rearrangement uses TRBV18 and TRBJ2-5; D gene unclear. There are 12 residues in the CDR3. Trimming took off 2 bases at V and 4 bases at J, with 5 bases between the two ends. Germline assignment: CDR1 KGHSH and CDR2 LQKENI. CDR3 DNA, as far as it was read: TGTGCCAGCTCACCAGCGGCAGAGACC. It translates to CASSPAAET. The full CDR3 is CASSPAAETQYF.

A word on this clone: Sequencing ends 3 residues short of the CDR3 end; the germline J gene provides the rest. V is TRBV7-3 and J is TRBJ1-3, with D possibly being TRBD1 (6 bases). With 5 bases removed from V and 0 bases from J, the gap between germline ends came to 11 bases. Germline CDR1 SGHTA, CDR2 FQGTGA. This CDR3 is 15 amino acids long. CDR3: CASSRTGNSGNTIYF. CDR3 DNA (partial): TGTGCCAGCAGCCGCACAGGGAACTCTGGAAACACC.

Comments on this clone: The read stops 3 residues short of the end of the CDR3; the missing end is completed from the germline J gene. The chain uses TRBV20-1 and TRBJ1-1; 7 nucleotides agree with TRBD1. With 6 bases clipped from V and 0 bases from J, the junction kept 4 bases outside the gene matches. The CDR3 is made up of 13 amino acids. Per germline, CDR1 DFQATT and CDR2 SNEGSKA (reference sequence). Partial CDR3 DNA: TGCAGTGCCAGCGGGACAGTGAACACTGAA. Translating gives CSASGTVNTE. In full, the CDR3 is CSASGTVNTEAFF.

As for this clone: The read stops 3 residues short of the end of the CDR3; the missing end is completed from the germline J gene. This chain links TRBV11-2 with TRBJ2-7; 9 positions agree with TRBD1. The germline V gene has CDR1 SGHAT and CDR2 FQNNGV. The CDR3 is 15 residues long. Unmatched junction bases numbered 7, after V lost 5 bases and J lost 2 bases. Incomplete CDR3 DNA: TGTGCCAGCAGCACTGGGACAGGGCACCCCTACGAG. Residues: CASSTGTGHPYE. The complete CDR3 reads CASSTGTGHPYEQYF.

With respect to this clone: The read gets to within 3 residues of the CDR3 end, and the germline J gene fills in the rest. The chain links TRBV18 to TRBJ1-1, with 7 bases identical to TRBD1. The CDR3 contains 13 residues. V gave up 4 bases and J gave up 5 bases; unmatched junction bases: 4. Per germline, CDR1 KGHSH and CDR2 LQKENI. The sequenced part of the CDR3 DNA is TGTGCCAGCTCACGAGAGGGGGCGACTGAA. As protein: CASSREGATE. The whole CDR3 is CASSREGATEAFF.

Points on this clone: The read comes to an end 3 residues before the CDR3 does, leaving the germline J gene to fill in the end. V and J are TRBV7-9 and TRBJ1-1; D is undetermined. Trimming shortened V by 5 bases and J by 4 bases, and 17 bases separated the two germline ends. CDR1 is SEHNR and CDR2 is FQNEAQ in the germline V gene (reference sequence). The CDR3 is 15 amino acids. This chain's CDR3 is CASSRRTDAGTEAFF. CDR3 DNA, as far as it was read: TGTGCCAGCAGCCGTCGGACGGATGCGGGCACTGAA.

In the case of this clone: The read falls 3 residues short of the CDR3 end, and the missing part is taken from the germline J gene. This sequence joins TRBV6-1 and TRBJ1-1; 7 bases match TRBD1. This CDR3 contains 13 residues. Germline values: CDR1 MNHNS, CDR2 SASEGT. CDR3: CASSVEGAGRAFF. Partial CDR3 DNA: TGTGCCAGCAGTGTTGAGGGGGCCGGGAGA.

The CDR3 bases that were read are TGTGCCAGTAGTTGGCGGACAGGGCAATTGAACACTGAA. It is translated as CASSWRTGQLNTE. The whole CDR3 sequence reads CASSWRTGQLNTEAFF. The J gene is TRBJ1-1, the V gene TRBV19; 8 bases agree with TRBD1. With the read ending 3 residues before the CDR3 end, the germline J gene is used to fill in that end. The junction had 8 bases not matched to a gene; V was cut back by 5 bases and J by 0 bases. Germline-derived CDR1 and CDR2 are LNHDA and SQIVND (reference sequence). The CDR3 spans 16 residues.

Of note for this clone: The CDR3 is cut off 3 residues early in the read; its end comes from the germline J gene. The chain uses TRBV5-1 and TRBJ1-1; tentative D call: TRBD1 (5 bases). With 5 bases removed from V and 1 base from J, the gap between germline ends came to 12 bases. CDR3 length: 14 residues. Per germline, CDR1 SGHRS and CDR2 YFSETQ. The covered CDR3 bases are TGCGCCAGCAGGCCGGACGGGGGGAACACTGAA. The encoded protein is CASRPDGGNTE. The whole CDR3 sequence reads CASRPDGGNTEAFF.

Concerning this clone: The CDR3 extends 3 residues past the end of the read, so its final part is completed from the germline J gene. The chain recombines TRBV30 with TRBJ2-7; the match to TRBD2 covers 8 bases. In germline, CDR1 is GTSNPN, CDR2 SVGIG (reference sequence). Losses at the gene ends were 4 bases for V and 1 base for J; bases not matched to a gene: 9. This CDR3 is built from 15 residues. The CDR3 DNA, read in part, is TGTGCCTGGACCCCTGGGACGGGGGGGTCCTACGAG. Its protein is CAWTPGTGGSYE. The complete CDR3 reads CAWTPGTGGSYEQYF. The complete variable domain, with remaining parts taken from reference TRBV30 and TRBJ2-7, reads SQTIHQWPATLVQPVGSPLSLECTVEGTSNPNLYWYRQAAGRGLQLLFYSVGIGQISSEVPQNLSASRPQDRQFILSSKKLLLSDSGFYLCAWTPGTGGSYEQYFGPGTRLTVT.

As to this clone: The CDR3 end falls 3 residues outside the read, so it is completed with the germline J gene. V gene TRBV7-9 combines with J gene TRBJ2-7, with a possible D match to TRBD2 (5 bases). Germline V CDR1 and CDR2: SEHNR, FQNEAQ (reference sequence). The CDR3 loop spans 14 amino acids. Trimming cost V 2 bases and J 0 bases, with 8 bases left between them. CDR3 bases read: TGTGCCAGCAGCTTATCGGGGAACTCCTACGAG. Translating gives CASSLSGNSYE. The whole CDR3 is CASSLSGNSYEQYF. The full variable domain, with the rest looked up from reference TRBV7-9 and TRBJ2-7, is DTGVSQNPRHKITKRGQNVTFRCDPISEHNRLYWYRQTLGQGPEFLTYFQNEAQLEKSRLLSDRFSAERPKGSFSTLEIQRTEQGDSAMYLCASSLSGNSYEQYFGPGTRLTVT.

With regard to this clone: The read ends 3 residues early relative to the CDR3; the germline J gene fills the gap. V gene TRBV5-6 combines with J gene TRBJ1-4; the D is unclear. Trimming cost V 2 bases and J 6 bases, with 5 bases left between them. The CDR3 consists of 12 residues. The V gene's germline CDR1 is SGHDT and CDR2 YYEEEE. Incomplete CDR3 DNA: TGTGCCAGCAGCTTTTTCGATGAAAAA. Its translation: CASSFFDEK. The CDR3 as a whole reads CASSFFDEKLFF.

Comment on this clone: The read halts 3 residues ahead of the CDR3 end, with the missing end drawn from the germline J gene. The gene calls are TRBV20-1 and TRBJ1-4; D is uncertain. The CDR3 length is 13 residues. V was shortened by 1 base and J by 4 bases, with 7 bases between the two germline ends. Per germline, CDR1 DFQATT and CDR2 SNEGSKA (reference sequence). The CDR3 bases that were read are TGCAGTGCTAGAGGTACAGTTAATGAAAAA. Protein product: CSARGTVNEK. The whole CDR3 region reads CSARGTVNEKLFF.

Here the CDR3 reads CASSLEQGDDYTF. CDR3 DNA (partial): TGTGCCAGTAGTCTTGAACAGGGAGACGAC. The chain recombines TRBV19 with TRBJ1-2; the D gene is possibly TRBD1 (6 bases). The read terminates 3 residues ahead of where the CDR3 ends, so the germline J gene completes it. Germline CDR1 reads LNHDA; CDR2 reads SQIVND (reference sequence). There are 13 residues in the CDR3.

As regards this clone: The read gets to within 3 residues of the CDR3 end, and the germline J gene fills in the rest. This CDR3 is also generated by other DNA sequences in the sample. The rearrangement uses TRBV6-1 and TRBJ2-5; no reliable D call. V lost 2 bases to trimming and J lost 2 bases, with 9 bases between them. The germline CDR1 and CDR2 sequences are MNHNS and SASEGT. This CDR3 spans 14 amino acids. Partial CDR3 DNA: TGTGCCAGCAGTGAAAGGGCTCAGCAAGAGACC. Encoded protein: CASSERAQQET. The complete CDR3 reads CASSERAQQETQYF.

With regard to this clone: The read terminates 3 residues before the CDR3 end, so the remaining end is supplied by the germline J gene. This chain joins TRBV18 and TRBJ2-3, with a weak D call TRBD2 (5 bases). CDR1 is KGHSH and CDR2 is LQKENI in the germline V gene. The CDR3 loop spans 14 amino acids. V was cut by 3 bases and J by 8 bases, with 15 bases left in between. The sequenced CDR3 bases are TGTGCCAGCTCACCGGAAGCGGCCTGGCGTACG. Translating gives CASSPEAAWRT. The whole CDR3 reads CASSPEAAWRTQYF.

Concerning this clone: The CDR3 is cut off 3 residues early in the read; its end comes from the germline J gene. The chain couples TRBV5-8 to TRBJ2-1; the match to TRBD1 covers 9 bases. CDR3 size: 15 residues. Germline V gene data show CDR1 as SGHTS and CDR2 as YDEGEE. The ends lost 0 bases at V and 9 bases at J; junction bases unmatched: 7. CDR3 loop: CASSLAGTGISEQFF. Incomplete CDR3 DNA: TGTGCCAGCAGCTTGGCCGGGACAGGGATTAGTGAG.

Worth noting for this clone: The read falls 3 residues short of the CDR3 end, and the missing part is taken from the germline J gene. This rearrangement joins TRBV10-3 to TRBJ2-1, with 13 nucleotides matching TRBD2. CDR1 is ENHRY and CDR2 is SYGVKD in the germline V gene. V was clipped by 6 bases and J by 4 bases; unmatched bases: 6. The CDR3 is 16 amino acids. CDR3 protein: CAISKRTSGSYNEQFF. The CDR3 bases that were read are TGTGCCATCAGCAAGCGGACTAGCGGGAGTTACAATGAG.

Concerning this clone itself: The read is 3 residues too short to cover the CDR3 end, so that end is filled in from the germline J gene. This chain connects TRBV19 to TRBJ2-2; D gene unclear. Trimming took 3 bases from V and 4 from J, leaving 6 bases between them. The CDR3 covers 13 residues. Germline lookup yields CDR1 LNHDA and CDR2 SQIVND (reference sequence). The CDR3 sequence: CASSIGLTGELFF. CDR3 DNA (partial): TGTGCCAGTAGTATTGGCCTCACCGGGGAG.

Note on this clone: The read terminates 3 residues before the CDR3 end, so the remaining end is supplied by the germline J gene. V usage is TRBV14 and J usage is TRBJ2-2, with D tentatively TRBD2 (5 bases). Germline V gene data show CDR1 as SGHDN and CDR2 as FVKESK. The CDR3 has 15 residues. CDR3 DNA (partial): TGTGCCAGCAGCCCCGGGGTCGCAACTAATGAAAAG. Translation gives CASSPGVATNEK. The CDR3 in its entirety is CASSPGVATNEKLFF.

Worth noting for this clone: The read comes to an end 3 residues before the CDR3 does, leaving the germline J gene to fill in the end. The J gene is TRBJ2-1, the V gene TRBV5-1; 11 bases align to TRBD2. The CDR3 consists of 16 residues. V lost 2 bases and J lost 7; bases outside the gene matches: 8. CDR1 and CDR2 from the germline V gene are SGHRS and YFSETQ. The covered CDR3 bases are TGCGCCAGCAGCTTCCCCCCTAGCGGGGGGCCGAATGAG. It encodes CASSFPPSGGPNE. The whole CDR3 reads CASSFPPSGGPNEQFF.

Of note for this clone: The sequence runs out 3 residues before the end of the CDR3; the remainder is reconstructed from the germline J gene. The chain has TRBV18 and TRBJ2-6; D is perhaps TRBD2 (6 bases). The germline V gene encodes CDR1 KGHSH and CDR2 LQKENI. V gave up 3 bases and J gave up 0 bases, with 15 bases separating them. The CDR3 is made up of 18 amino acids. CDR3 loop: CASSPPLGGSSGANVLTF. CDR3 bases read: TGTGCCAGCTCACCTCCGCTTGGGGGGAGCTCTGGGGCCAACGTC.

Concerning this clone: The read finishes 3 residues shy of the CDR3 end, and the germline J gene is used to complete it. The chain has TRBV10-3 and TRBJ1-2, with D maybe TRBD1 (5 bases). V gave up 8 bases and J gave up 0 bases, with 19 bases separating them. The CDR3 is made up of 16 amino acids. The germline V gene has CDR1 ENHRY and CDR2 SYGVKD. CDR3 bases read: TGTGCCATCTCAACTTCCTCGGGGGAAGCTAACTATGGC. Translated: CAISTSSGEANYG. Given in full, the CDR3 is CAISTSSGEANYGYTF.

To note about this clone: The sequence runs out 3 residues before the end of the CDR3; the remainder is reconstructed from the germline J gene. J is TRBJ1-1 and V is TRBV7-6; a weak D match, TRBD1 (6 bases). Looked up from germline, CDR1 is SGHVS and CDR2 is FNYEAQ. The ends were cut back, 5 bases at V and 6 bases at J, with 16 bases in the middle. CDR3 size: 14 residues. CDR3 in amino acids: CASSTNRAGAEAFF. CDR3 DNA, as far as it was read: TGTGCCAGCAGCACTAACAGGGCTGGGGCTGAA.